Listed below are T cell receptor beta chains from one sample, sequenced in a study of shared clonotypes between healthy human individuals. The assay was immunoSEQ multiplex PCR, and TCRdb's table has in-frame clones only and misses some. The data show over a million clones, roughly 96% seen once. Specimen: naive CD4+ T cells sorted from blood. Receptors originate from a man younger than 45 in good health. Each CDR3 is given with its conserved first and last residue. D genes are given only for firm matches. Not every row has a clone size; where given, it reads once, few, many or a size class.

clone size,D gene,J gene,CDR3 length,V gene,CDR3 protein,CDR3 DNA
-,TRBD1,TRBJ1-2,15,TRBV19,CASRRVRDSSYGYTF,TGTGCCAGTAGGCGAGTTAGGGACAGTTCGTACGGCTACACCTTC
-,TRBD2,TRBJ2-5,16,TRBV4-1,CASSRPGLADQETQYF,TGCGCCAGCAGCCGGCCGGGACTAGCGGACCAAGAGACCCAGTACTTC
-,TRBD1,TRBJ2-3,16,TRBV10-3,CAIKGTGGKSTDTQYF,TGTGCCATCAAGGGAACAGGGGGCAAATCAACAGATACGCAGTATTTT
-,TRBD2,TRBJ2-1,14,TRBV29-1,CSVEDLAGYNEQFF,TGCAGCGTTGAGGACCTAGCGGGATACAATGAGCAGTTCTTC
-,-,TRBJ2-2,15,TRBV6-1,CASSEMTAQPGELFF,TGTGCCAGCAGTGAAATGACTGCTCAACCCGGGGAGCTGTTTTTT
once,TRBD1,TRBJ1-1,13,TRBV7-7,CASSRDRGTEAFF,TGTGCCAGCAGCCGCGACAGGGGAACTGAAGCTTTCTTT
-,-,TRBJ2-2,15,TRBV7-9,CASSFGSVNTGELFF,TGTGCCAGCAGCTTCGGCAGTGTGAACACCGGGGAGCTGTTTTTT
-,TRBD1,TRBJ1-3,16,TRBV28,CASSSGGHVSGNTIYF,TGTGCCAGCAGTTCAGGGGGACACGTCTCTGGAAACACCATATATTTT
-,-,TRBJ2-3,10,TRBV7-9,CASSLHTQYF,TGTGCCAGCAGCCTTCATACGCAGTATTTT
-,-,TRBJ2-3,15,TRBV30,CAWTMDYQSTDTQYF,TGTGCCTGGACCATGGACTACCAAAGCACAGATACGCAGTATTTT
once,-,TRBJ2-4,13,TRBV4-1,CASSQGQSTIQYF,TGCGCCAGCAGCCAAGGCCAGAGCACAATTCAGTACTTC
-,-,TRBJ2-6,15,TRBV27,CASSPSGVGANVLTF,TGTGCCAGCAGTCCTTCAGGGGTTGGGGCCAACGTCCTGACTTTC
-,TRBD2,TRBJ2-3,16,TRBV7-6,CASSLLSSGRADTQYF,TGTGCCAGCAGCTTATTGTCTAGCGGGAGGGCAGATACGCAGTATTTT
-,TRBD2,TRBJ2-1,19,TRBV7-2,CASSLVGTSGLSSYNEQFF,TGTGCCAGCAGCTTAGTGGGGACTAGCGGTCTAAGCTCCTACAATGAGCAGTTCTTC
-,-,TRBJ2-3,12,TRBV9,CASSVEVDTQYF,TGTGCCAGCAGCGTAGAGGTTGATACGCAGTATTTT
-,-,TRBJ1-5,13,TRBV6-1,CASSESAAQPQHF,TGTGCCAGCAGTGAAAGCGCCGCCCAGCCCCAGCATTTT
-,-,TRBJ2-4,15,TRBV7-2,CASSLAKPRQNIQYF,TGTGCCAGCAGCTTAGCTAAACCAAGGCAAAACATTCAGTACTTC
-,-,TRBJ1-5,13,TRBV10-1,CASSDVAGQPQHF,TGCGCCAGCAGTGATGTGGCCGGTCAGCCCCAGCATTTT
-,-,TRBJ1-4,13,TRBV5-1,CASSLGTGEKLFF,TGCGCCAGCAGCTTGGGGACCGGGGAAAAACTGTTTTTT
-,TRBD2,TRBJ2-1,15,TRBV19,CASSMGTSGSIGQFF,TGTGCCAGTAGTATGGGGACTAGCGGGAGCATCGGGCAGTTCTTC
-,TRBD1,TRBJ1-1,15,TRBV6-5,CASSYRTGGNTEAFF,TGTGCCAGCAGTTACAGGACAGGAGGGAACACTGAAGCTTTCTTT
-,-,TRBJ2-1,13,TRBV7-9,CASSPPSGNEQFF,TGTGCCAGCAGCCCACCGAGTGGGAATGAGCAGTTCTTC
-,-,TRBJ1-2,12,TRBV15,CATSRRGNGYTF,TGTGCCACCAGCAGAAGGGGTAACGGCTACACCTTC
-,-,TRBJ2-1,14,TRBV4-1,CASSQHSLYNEQFF,TGCGCCAGCAGCCAACACAGCTTATACAATGAGCAGTTCTTC
-,TRBD2,TRBJ2-1,16,TRBV28,CASSRFGTSGYNEQFF,TGTGCCAGCAGTCGTTTCGGGACTAGCGGATACAATGAGCAGTTCTTC
once,-,TRBJ1-2,13,TRBV5-4,CASSGLINYGYTF,TGTGCCAGCTCTGGACTGATTAACTATGGCTACACCTTC
-,-,TRBJ2-1,15,TRBV9,CASSVAGGEYNEQFF,TGTGCCAGCAGCGTAGCTGGGGGAGAGTACAATGAGCAGTTCTTC
-,-,TRBJ2-7,14,TRBV18,CASSPPGGGYEQYF,TGTGCCAGCTCACCTCCCGGGGGAGGCTACGAGCAGTACTTC
-,-,TRBJ1-3,15,TRBV18,CASSPLRGSGNTIYF,TGTGCCAGCTCACCACTCCGGGGATCAGGAAACACCATATATTTT
-,-,TRBJ2-6,17,TRBV5-1,CASSLWAGASGANVLTF,TGCGCCAGCAGCTTGTGGGCGGGGGCTTCCGGGGCCAACGTCCTGACTTTC
-,-,TRBJ2-1,14,TRBV5-1,CASSRGTEYNEQFF,TGCGCCAGCAGCCGGGGGACTGAATACAATGAGCAGTTCTTC
-,TRBD2,TRBJ2-3,15,TRBV7-3,CASSSGTSGSDTQYF,TGTGCCAGCAGCTCGGGGACTAGCGGATCAGATACGCAGTATTTT
-,-,TRBJ1-2,13,TRBV29-1,CSAVAGGGRGYTF,TGCAGCGCGGTAGCAGGAGGGGGACGAGGCTACACCTTC
-,TRBD1,TRBJ2-7,14,TRBV28,CASSLQGARYEQYF,TGTGCCAGCAGCTTACAGGGGGCGAGGTACGAGCAGTACTTC
once,-,TRBJ1-2,14,TRBV28,CASSLSGGRYGYTF,TGTGCCAGCAGTTTGTCGGGGGGTAGATATGGCTACACCTTC
few,-,TRBJ2-3,16,TRBV18,CASPPGGTGMADTQYF,TGTGCCAGCCCTCCGGGGGGGACAGGGATGGCAGATACGCAGTATTTT